These 24 T cell receptor beta chains originate from one sample sequenced in a study of T cell repertoires in cytomegalovirus infection. Their recognized antigens are unknown. MiXCR, applied by TCRdb to the reads, yields one record per CDR3 protein. Here the sample spans around 110,000 distinct CDR3 sequences, roughly a tenth being singletons. Sequenced sample: PBMCs, sequenced either directly or after in vitro stimulation (not recorded which). These receptors all stem from a human donor in good health (CMV status not recorded). Some clones in this sample may be carry-over from other donors' samples.

This clonotype was observed at least ten times. The chain is built from TRBV7-6 and TRBJ2-1; a weak D match, TRBD1 (6 bases). CDR1 is SGHVS, CDR2 FNYEAQ, per germline. V was shortened by 1 base and J by 1 base, with 11 bases between the two germline ends. The CDR3 contains 16 residues. The CDR3 nucleotides read TGTGCCAGCAGCTTAGGGGGGCCTAGTTCCTACAATGAGCAGTTCTTC. It is translated as CASSLGGPSSYNEQFF.

This clonotype was picked up many times. The chain uses TRBV4-3 and TRBJ2-7; possibly TRBD1 or TRBD2 for D (5 bases each). Germline CDR1 and CDR2: LGHNA and YSLEER. Trimming took 1 base from V and 0 from J, leaving 16 bases between them. The CDR3 consists of 17 residues. CDR3 protein: CASSQVFGARVSYEQYV. CDR3 nucleotides: TGCGCCAGCAGCCAAGTGTTCGGGGCCCGGGTCTCCTACGAGCAGTACGTC.

This clonotype occurred many times. The J gene is TRBJ1-2, the V gene TRBV7-9, with D possibly being TRBD1 (6 bases). The CDR3 runs to 16 residues. Germline loops: CDR1 SEHNR, CDR2 FQNEAQ (reference sequence). Trimming removed 6 bases at V and 5 bases at J, with 22 bases between. The CDR3 reads CASRPMTGFPLYGYTF. CDR3 bases: TGTGCCAGCAGACCAATGACAGGTTTTCCTCTTTATGGCTACACCTTC.

The table lists this clonotype with a few counts. The genes are TRBV11-2 and TRBJ1-1; maybe TRBD1 (5 bases). The V gene's germline CDR1 is SGHAT and CDR2 FQNNGV. The CDR3 covers 15 residues. The V and J ends lost 1 base and 6 bases respectively, with 15 bases between them. CDR3 protein: CASSLVGRETSEAFF. DNA for the CDR3: TGTGCCAGCAGCTTAGTTGGCAGGGAAACCTCTGAAGCTTTCTTT.

This clonotype was seen a handful of times. The rearrangement uses TRBV6-2 or TRBV6-3 and TRBJ2-2; 7 bases are shared with TRBD1. Per germline, CDR1 MNHEY and CDR2 SVGEGT. After removal of 6 bases from V and 5 bases from J, the junction contained 9 bases not matched to a gene. The CDR3 has 15 amino acids. CDR3 in DNA: TGTGCCAGCAGCCCTATCTACAGGGGAACCGGGGAGCTGTTTTTT. Translating it yields CASSPIYRGTGELFF.

This clonotype was recorded a few times. The V gene is TRBV20-1, the J gene TRBJ2-3; D is possibly TRBD1 (5 bases). The CDR3 is made up of 13 amino acids. The germline V and J ends were trimmed by 1 base and 2 bases, with 7 bases remaining between them. CDR1 and CDR2 from the germline V gene are DFQATT and SNEGSKA (reference sequence). CDR3 in DNA: TGCAGTGCTAGAGCAGGGTACACAGATACGCAGTATTTT. The encoded protein is CSARAGYTDTQYF.

V and J are TRBV19 and TRBJ2-7; D not certain. The germline V gene has CDR1 LNHDA and CDR2 SQIVND (reference sequence). This CDR3 is 14 amino acids long. V was cut by 5 bases and J by 2 bases, with 13 bases left in between. The CDR3 DNA follows: TGTGCCAGTAGTCCAAGACTCCTAACCTACGAGCAGTACTTC. Protein sequence: CASSPRLLTYEQYF.

The table lists this clonotype with many counts. This chain connects TRBV12-3 or TRBV12-4 to TRBJ2-5, with D possibly being TRBD2 (5 bases). V lost 2 bases and J 1 base, leaving 11 bases between the germline ends. The CDR3 has 15 residues. The CDR3 coding sequence is TGTGCCAGCAGTTTACAGGCTAGCACCCAAGAGACCCAGTACTTC. It codes for CASSLQASTQETQYF.

At least ten counts were recorded for this clonotype. The chain recombines TRBV19 with TRBJ1-2, with 9 bases matching TRBD1. Germline CDR1 LNHDA, CDR2 SQIVND (reference sequence). This CDR3 comprises 14 residues. Trimming removed 3 bases from V and 7 bases from J; junction bases left unmatched: 6. CDR3 sequence reads: CASSILIQGAGYTF. In DNA form, the CDR3 reads TGTGCCAGTAGTATCCTCATACAGGGGGCTGGCTACACCTTC.

This clonotype came up a few times. The chain employs TRBV6-1 and TRBJ2-7, with D possibly called TRBD1 or TRBD2 (5 bases each). This CDR3 is built from 14 residues. The germline V and J ends were trimmed by 8 bases and 5 bases, with 19 bases remaining between them. Germline V CDR1 and CDR2: MNHNS, SASEGT. The CDR3 spells CASSLGAIRNEQYF. In DNA form, the CDR3 reads TGTGCCAGCTCACTCGGGGCCATAAGGAACGAGCAGTACTTC.

This clonotype was detected a few times. The V and J genes are TRBV19 and TRBJ2-1; D possibly matches TRBD1 or TRBD2 (5 bases each). Germline CDR1 reads LNHDA; CDR2 reads SQIVND (reference sequence). The V gene lost 5 bases and the J gene lost 6 bases, with 11 bases spanning the gap. CDR3 length equals 13 residues. The chain's CDR3 is CASSPPGANEQFF. Written as DNA, the CDR3 is TGTGCCAGTAGTCCTCCCGGGGCCAATGAGCAGTTCTTC.

This clonotype was picked up many times. The chain recombines TRBV7-9 with TRBJ1-1; tentative D call: TRBD1 (5 bases). The length of the CDR3 is 14 residues. Per germline, CDR1 SEHNR and CDR2 FQNEAQ (reference sequence). Trimming shortened V by 3 bases and J by 3 bases, and 11 bases separated the two germline ends. The CDR3 loop reads CASSFAGTYTEAFF. The CDR3 region has the DNA TGTGCCAGCAGCTTCGCCGGGACCTACACTGAAGCTTTCTTT.

The chain employs TRBV28 and TRBJ1-2; D remains ambiguous. CDR1 and CDR2 (germline): MDHEN, SYDVKM. This CDR3 has 14 amino acids. The V end was cut by 1 base, the J end by 3 bases, with 9 bases between. The CDR3 protein is CASSLSGADYGYTF. The CDR3 DNA is TGTGCCAGCAGTTTATCAGGTGCAGACTATGGCTACACCTTC.

The table lists this clonotype with many counts. The chain is built from TRBV7-9 and TRBJ2-3, with 11 bases lining up with TRBD2. V shed 5 bases, J shed 2 bases, and the junction held 9 bases outside the gene matches. In germline, CDR1 is SEHNR, CDR2 FQNEAQ (reference sequence). There are 17 residues in the CDR3. The CDR3 spells CASSPNSGREITDTQYF. In DNA, the CDR3 is TGTGCCAGCAGCCCGAATAGCGGGAGGGAAATCACAGATACGCAGTATTTT.

This clonotype showed up many times. This sequence joins TRBV2 and TRBJ1-1; the D gene is possibly TRBD1 (6 bases). V was cut by 7 bases and J by 1 base, with 16 bases left in between. The CDR3 is made up of 15 amino acids. Germline V gene sequence: CDR1 SNHLY, CDR2 FYNNEI. The CDR3 reads CASTSYGQRNTEAFF. The CDR3 bases are TGTGCCAGCACCTCCTACGGACAGAGGAACACTGAAGCTTTCTTT.

The rearrangement uses TRBV12-5 and TRBJ2-1; 10 bases agree with TRBD2. J was trimmed by 5 bases and V by 3 bases; bases with no gene match: 10. CDR1 and CDR2 (germline): LGHNT, FRNRAP. This CDR3 has 17 amino acids. CDR3 sequence (DNA): TGTGCTAGTGGTTTCGCCCCAGGACTAGCGGTAAACAATGAGCAGTTCTTC. Encoded protein: CASGFAPGLAVNNEQFF.

Only a few counts were recorded for this clonotype. The rearrangement uses TRBV7-7 and TRBJ2-3; 8 positions match TRBD2. With 8 bases clipped from V and 3 bases from J, the junction kept 4 bases outside the gene matches. This CDR3 region has 13 residues. Per the germline V gene, CDR1 is SSHAT and CDR2 is FNYEAQ (reference sequence). CDR3 residues: CASGASGTDTQYF. The CDR3 nucleotides read TGTGCCAGCGGGGCTAGCGGGACAGATACGCAGTATTTT.

This clonotype showed up many times. V and J are TRBV7-2 and TRBJ1-3; D gene uncertain. Germline values: CDR1 SGHTA, CDR2 FQGNSA. Trimming stripped 1 base from V and 3 bases from J, with 4 bases between. The CDR3 covers 13 residues. The DNA of the CDR3 is TGTGCCAGCAGCTTAGGGGGTGGAAACACCATATATTTT. Protein: CASSLGGGNTIYF.

This clonotype was counted a few times. The CDR3 bases are TGTGCCAGTACAACTAGAGCGGGCTACAATGAGCAGTTCTTC. Amino acids: CASTTRAGYNEQFF. This chain uses TRBV19 with TRBJ2-1; TRBD2 might be the D (6 bases). Per the germline V gene, CDR1 is LNHDA and CDR2 is SQIVND (reference sequence). This CDR3 is 14 amino acids long. V was cut by 7 bases and J by 3 bases, with 13 bases left in between.

This clonotype occurred many times. The chain uses TRBV20-1 and TRBJ2-7; TRBD1 matches at 8 bases. With 3 bases clipped from V and 6 bases from J, the junction kept 10 bases outside the gene matches. The CDR3 totals 14 residues. In germline, CDR1 is DFQATT, CDR2 SNEGSKA (reference sequence). CDR3 sequence: CSARKGATGGEQYF. The CDR3 bases are TGCAGTGCTAGGAAGGGGGCTACAGGGGGCGAGCAGTACTTC.

In this sample, this clonotype turned up a few times. The CDR3 here is CASSTSTGRGETQYF. CDR3 DNA sequence: TGTGCCAGCAGCACTTCGACAGGGAGGGGAGAGACCCAGTACTTC. The rearrangement joins TRBV7-2 to TRBJ2-5; D assignment may be TRBD1 or TRBD2 (7 bases each). CDR1 is SGHTA, CDR2 FQGNSA, per germline. The CDR3 is 15 residues long. Deletions cut 5 bases from V and 4 bases from J, with 17 bases between. Full variable domain (rest looked up from reference TRBV7-2 and TRBJ2-5): GAGVSQSPSNKVTEKGKDVELRCDPISGHTALYWYRQSLGQGLEFLIYFQGNSAPDKSGLPSDRFSAERTGGSVSTLTIQRTQQEDSAVYLCASSTSTGRGETQYFGPGTRLLVL.

This clonotype is medium-sized in the sample. J is TRBJ1-4 and V is TRBV7-9; D perhaps matches TRBD1 (5 bases). V dropped 1 base and J dropped 14 bases, with 11 bases sitting between them. Germline loops: CDR1 SEHNR, CDR2 FQNEAQ (reference sequence). The CDR3 totals 12 residues. CDR3: CASSLGGGTLFF. Written as DNA, the CDR3 is TGTGCCAGCAGCTTAGGGGGTGGGACGCTGTTTTTT.

The V gene is TRBV28, the J gene TRBJ1-1; TRBD1 is a possible D gene (5 bases). CDR3 size: 14 residues. V lost 7 bases and J 0 bases, leaving 12 bases between the germline ends. Germline V CDR1 and CDR2: MDHEN, SYDVKM. The CDR3 coding sequence is TGTGCCAGCACCCAGGCAGGGTTGAACACTGAAGCTTTCTTT. Translating it yields CASTQAGLNTEAFF.

This clonotype has ten or more counts. The chain uses TRBV6-2 or TRBV6-3 and TRBJ2-7; D is ambiguous. Between the trimmed V and J ends, which lost 1 base and 0 bases, there was a span of 10 bases. This CDR3 comprises 15 residues. Germline assignment: CDR1 MNHEY and CDR2 SVGEGT. CDR3 nucleotide sequence: TGTGCCAGCAGTTACTATGTGGGCGCCTCCTACGAGCAGTACGTC. It encodes CASSYYVGASYEQYV.